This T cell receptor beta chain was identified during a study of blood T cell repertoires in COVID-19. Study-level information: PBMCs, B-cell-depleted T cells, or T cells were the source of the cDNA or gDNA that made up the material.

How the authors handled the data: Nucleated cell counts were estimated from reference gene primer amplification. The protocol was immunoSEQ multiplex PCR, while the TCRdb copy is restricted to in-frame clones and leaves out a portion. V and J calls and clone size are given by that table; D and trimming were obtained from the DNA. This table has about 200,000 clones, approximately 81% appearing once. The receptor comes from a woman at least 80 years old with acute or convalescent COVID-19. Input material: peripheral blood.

CDR3 sequence reads: CASSQVGAREAFF. The CDR3 bases are TGCGCCAGCAGCCAAGTGGGGGCGCGCGAAGCTTTCTTT. The chain carries TRBV4-1 and TRBJ1-1; the D gene is possibly TRBD1 (6 bases). The CDR3 has 13 amino acids. Germline assignment: CDR1 MGHRA and CDR2 YSYEKL. Trimming took 1 base from V and 8 from J, leaving 11 bases between them.